There are many counts of the clone carrying this T cell receptor (beta chain). The target antigen is unknown. In building TCR beta libraries, iRepertoire HTBI primers were used together with Arm-PCR of CDR3 regions. TCRdb reanalysed the multiplex PCR reads using MiXCR and keeps one entry per CDR3 protein. The sample has about 450,000 distinct CDR3 sequences, 20% to 25% seen once; the top ten hold roughly a quarter. Noted time point: persistent/refractory GD, antithyroid drugs over 5 years with positive TRAb. From RNA extracted from PBMCs, the TCR library was made. This entry comes from a study of regulatory T cells in long-lasting Graves disease. Study conclusions and caveats: Patients with persistent Graves' had lower TCR diversity than newly diagnosed patients.

Per the germline V gene, CDR1 is MDHEN and CDR2 is SYDVKM. The CDR3 consists of 11 residues. Trimming took off 6 bases at V and 3 bases at J, with 3 bases between the two ends. The TCR sequence derives from a female donor with Graves disease. The chain links TRBV28 to TRBJ1-5, with D uncertain. Specimen: peripheral blood mononuclear cells (PBMCs), collected when the disease was refractory, from a patient treated with antithyroid drugs. CDR3 amino acids: CASSINQPQHF. The CDR3 bases are TGTGCCAGCAGCATCAATCAGCCCCAGCATTTT.